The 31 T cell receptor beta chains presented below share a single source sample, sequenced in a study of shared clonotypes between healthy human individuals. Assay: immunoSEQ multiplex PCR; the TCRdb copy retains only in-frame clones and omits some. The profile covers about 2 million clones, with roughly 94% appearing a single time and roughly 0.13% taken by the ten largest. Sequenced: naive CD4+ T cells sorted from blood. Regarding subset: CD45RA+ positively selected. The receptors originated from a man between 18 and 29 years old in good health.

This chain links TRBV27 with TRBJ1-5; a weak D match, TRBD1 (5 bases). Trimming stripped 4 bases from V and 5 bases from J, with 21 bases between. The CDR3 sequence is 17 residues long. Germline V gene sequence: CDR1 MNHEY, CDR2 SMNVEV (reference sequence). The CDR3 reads CASSSRWGGDHHQPQHF. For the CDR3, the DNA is TGTGCCAGCAGTTCGCGTTGGGGGGGTGATCATCATCAGCCCCAGCATTTT.

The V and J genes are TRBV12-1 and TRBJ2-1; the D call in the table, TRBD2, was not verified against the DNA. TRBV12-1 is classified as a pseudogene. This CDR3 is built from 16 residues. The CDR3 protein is CASSPKREDPKGEQFF. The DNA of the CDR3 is TGTGCCAGCAGCCCCAAGCGGGAGGACCCTAAGGGAGAGCAGTTCTTC.

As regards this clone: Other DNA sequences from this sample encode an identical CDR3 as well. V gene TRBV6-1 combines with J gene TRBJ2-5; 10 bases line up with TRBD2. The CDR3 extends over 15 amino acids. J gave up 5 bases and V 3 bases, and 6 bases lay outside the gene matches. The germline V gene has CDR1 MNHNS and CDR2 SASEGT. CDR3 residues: CASSDRLAGVETQYF. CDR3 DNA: TGTGCCAGCAGTGATAGGCTAGCGGGAGTTGAGACCCAGTACTTC.

The chain's CDR3 is CASNPLGQTNQPQHF. CDR3 DNA: TGTGCCAGCAATCCTCTGGGACAGACTAATCAGCCCCAGCATTTT. This chain connects TRBV6-1 to TRBJ1-5; TRBD1 agrees at 7 bases. V lost 7 bases, J lost 4 bases, and 10 bases stayed unmatched. The CDR3 is 15 amino acids. The germline V gene encodes CDR1 MNHNS and CDR2 SASEGT.

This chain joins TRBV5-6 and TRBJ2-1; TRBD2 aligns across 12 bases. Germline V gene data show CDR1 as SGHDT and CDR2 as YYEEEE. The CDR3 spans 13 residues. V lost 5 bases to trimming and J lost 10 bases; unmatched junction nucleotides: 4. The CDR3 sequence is CASRPGTSGEQFF. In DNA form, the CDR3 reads TGTGCCAGCAGACCCGGGACTAGCGGGGAGCAGTTCTTC. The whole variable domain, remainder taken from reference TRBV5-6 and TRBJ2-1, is DAGVTQSPTHLIKTRGQQVTLRCSPKSGHDTVSWYQQALGQGPQFIFQYYEEEERQRGNFPDRFSGHQFPNYSSELNVNALLLGDSALYLCASRPGTSGEQFFGPGTRLTVL.

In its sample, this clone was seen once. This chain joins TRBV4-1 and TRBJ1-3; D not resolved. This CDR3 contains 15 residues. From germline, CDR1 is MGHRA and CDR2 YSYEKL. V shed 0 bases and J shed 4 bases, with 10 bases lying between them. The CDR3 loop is CASSQDPGGGNTIYF. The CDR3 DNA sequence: TGCGCCAGCAGCCAAGATCCAGGCGGAGGAAACACCATATATTTT.

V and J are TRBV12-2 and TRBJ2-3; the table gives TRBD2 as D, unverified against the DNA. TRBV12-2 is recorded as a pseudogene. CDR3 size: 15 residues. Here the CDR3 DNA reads TGTGCAAGTCGCTTAACGGGAGGGCCAACAGATACGCAGTATTTT. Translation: CASRLTGGPTDTQYF.

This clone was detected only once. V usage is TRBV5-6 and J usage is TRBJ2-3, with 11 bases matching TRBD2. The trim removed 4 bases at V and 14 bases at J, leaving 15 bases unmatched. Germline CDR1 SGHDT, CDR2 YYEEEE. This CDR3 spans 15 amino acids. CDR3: CASSRRSTSGGTRYF. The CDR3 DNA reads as TGTGCCAGCAGCCGCAGATCAACTAGCGGGGGAACCAGGTATTTT.

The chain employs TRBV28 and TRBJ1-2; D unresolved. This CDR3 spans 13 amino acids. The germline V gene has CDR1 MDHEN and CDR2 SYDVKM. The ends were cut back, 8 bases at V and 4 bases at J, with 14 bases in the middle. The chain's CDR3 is CASVPGPLYGYTF. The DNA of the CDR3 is TGTGCCAGCGTTCCCGGGCCTCTCTATGGCTACACCTTC.

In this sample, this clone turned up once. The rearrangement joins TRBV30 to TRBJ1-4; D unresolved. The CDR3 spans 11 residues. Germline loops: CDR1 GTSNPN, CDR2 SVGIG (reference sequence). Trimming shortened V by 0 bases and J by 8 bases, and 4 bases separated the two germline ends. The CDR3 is CAWSVAEKLFF. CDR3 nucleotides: TGTGCCTGGAGTGTTGCGGAAAAACTGTTTTTT.

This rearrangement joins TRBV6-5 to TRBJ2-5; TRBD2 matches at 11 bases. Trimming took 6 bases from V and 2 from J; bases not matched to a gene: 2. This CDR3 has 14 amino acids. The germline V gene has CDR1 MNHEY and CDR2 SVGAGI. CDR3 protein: CASRGLAVQETQYF. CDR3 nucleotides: TGTGCCAGCAGGGGACTAGCGGTACAAGAGACCCAGTACTTC.

CDR3 amino acids: CASRPLRENTEAFF. In DNA form, the CDR3 reads TGTGCCAGCAGGCCGCTAAGAGAGAACACTGAAGCTTTCTTT. V usage is TRBV6-5 and J usage is TRBJ1-1; D uncertain. V gave up 6 bases and J gave up 1 base, with 12 bases separating them. Germline V gives CDR1 MNHEY, CDR2 SVGAGI. This CDR3 comprises 14 residues.

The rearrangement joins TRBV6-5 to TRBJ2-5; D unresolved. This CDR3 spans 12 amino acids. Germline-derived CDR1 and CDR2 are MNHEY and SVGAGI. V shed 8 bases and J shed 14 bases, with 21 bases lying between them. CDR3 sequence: CASGSVGRPVYF. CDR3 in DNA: TGTGCCAGCGGAAGCGTAGGCCGGCCCGTCTACTTC.

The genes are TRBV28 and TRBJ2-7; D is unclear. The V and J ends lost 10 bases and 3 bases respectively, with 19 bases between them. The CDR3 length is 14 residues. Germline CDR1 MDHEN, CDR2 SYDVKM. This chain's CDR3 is CATARYGSSYEQYF. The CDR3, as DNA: TGTGCCACCGCTCGGTATGGGTCCAGCTACGAGCAGTACTTC.

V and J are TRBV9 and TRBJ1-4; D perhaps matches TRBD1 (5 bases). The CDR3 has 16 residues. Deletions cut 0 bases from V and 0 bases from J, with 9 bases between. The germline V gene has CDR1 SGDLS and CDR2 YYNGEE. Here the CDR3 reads CASSVGDRATNEKLFF. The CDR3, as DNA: TGTGCCAGCAGCGTAGGGGACCGCGCAACTAATGAAAAACTGTTTTTT.

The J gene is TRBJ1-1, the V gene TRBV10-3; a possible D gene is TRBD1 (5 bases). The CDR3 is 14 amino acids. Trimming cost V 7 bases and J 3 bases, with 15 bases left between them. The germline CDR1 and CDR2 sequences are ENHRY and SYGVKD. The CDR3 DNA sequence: TGTGCCATCAAAGGGACCTCTCGGGACACTGAAGCTTTCTTT. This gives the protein CAIKGTSRDTEAFF.

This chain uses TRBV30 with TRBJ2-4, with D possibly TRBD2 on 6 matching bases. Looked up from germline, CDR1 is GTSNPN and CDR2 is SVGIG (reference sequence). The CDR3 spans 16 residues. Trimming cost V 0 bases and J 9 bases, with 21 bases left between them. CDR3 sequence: CAWSVNSVGGWGIQYF. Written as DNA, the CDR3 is TGTGCCTGGAGTGTAAATTCGGTCGGAGGGTGGGGCATTCAGTACTTC.

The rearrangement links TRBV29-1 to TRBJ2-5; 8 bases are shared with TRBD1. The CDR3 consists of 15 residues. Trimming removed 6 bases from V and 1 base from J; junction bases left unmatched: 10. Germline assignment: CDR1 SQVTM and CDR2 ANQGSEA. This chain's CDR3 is CSVARTGPAQETQYF. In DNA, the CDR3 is TGCAGCGTGGCCCGGACAGGGCCAGCCCAAGAGACCCAGTACTTC.

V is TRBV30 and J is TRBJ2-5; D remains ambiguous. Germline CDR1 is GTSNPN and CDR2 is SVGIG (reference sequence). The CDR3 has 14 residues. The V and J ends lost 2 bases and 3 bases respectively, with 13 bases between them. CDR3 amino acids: CAWSPRWWEETQYF. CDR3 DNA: TGTGCCTGGAGTCCCCGTTGGTGGGAAGAGACCCAGTACTTC.

The DNA for the CDR3 is TGTGCCTGGAGCGCTGCGGGGGTGAGTGAGCAGTTCTTC. It codes for CAWSAAGVSEQFF. V gene TRBV30 combines with J gene TRBJ2-1; 7 bases are a match to TRBD2. The CDR3 covers 13 residues. Germline-derived CDR1 and CDR2 are GTSNPN and SVGIG (reference sequence). V trimming: 3 bases; J trimming: 9 bases; junction bases outside the gene matches: 8.

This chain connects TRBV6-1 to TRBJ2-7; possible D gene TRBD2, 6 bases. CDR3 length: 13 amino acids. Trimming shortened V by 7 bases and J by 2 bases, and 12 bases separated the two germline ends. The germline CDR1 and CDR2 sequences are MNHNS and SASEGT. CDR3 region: CASTRTTPYEQYF. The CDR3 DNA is TGTGCCAGCACGCGGACTACCCCCTACGAGCAGTACTTC.

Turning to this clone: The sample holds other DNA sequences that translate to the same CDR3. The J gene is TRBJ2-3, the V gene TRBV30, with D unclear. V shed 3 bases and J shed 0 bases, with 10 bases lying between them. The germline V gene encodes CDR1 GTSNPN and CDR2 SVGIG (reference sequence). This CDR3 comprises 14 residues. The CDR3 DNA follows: TGTGCCTGGAGGGGAAGGTCTAGCACAGATACGCAGTATTTT. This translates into CAWRGRSSTDTQYF.

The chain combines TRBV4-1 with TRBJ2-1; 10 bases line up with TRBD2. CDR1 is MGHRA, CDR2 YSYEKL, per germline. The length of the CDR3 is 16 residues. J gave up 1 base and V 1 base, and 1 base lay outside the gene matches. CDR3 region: CASSQAAGGSYNEQFF. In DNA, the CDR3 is TGCGCCAGCAGCCAAGCAGCGGGAGGGTCCTACAATGAGCAGTTCTTC.

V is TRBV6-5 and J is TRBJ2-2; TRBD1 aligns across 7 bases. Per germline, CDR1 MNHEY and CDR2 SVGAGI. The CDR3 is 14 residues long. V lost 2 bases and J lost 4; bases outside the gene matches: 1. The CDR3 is CASSYNRGTGELFF. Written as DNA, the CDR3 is TGTGCCAGCAGTTACAACAGGGGCACCGGGGAGCTGTTTTTT.

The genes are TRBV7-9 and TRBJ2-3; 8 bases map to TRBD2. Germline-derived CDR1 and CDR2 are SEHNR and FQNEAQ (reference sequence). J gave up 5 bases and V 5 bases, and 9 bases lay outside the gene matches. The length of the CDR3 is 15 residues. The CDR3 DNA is TGTGCCAGCAGCCAGACCGGGACTAGAGAAGATACGCAGTATTTT. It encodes CASSQTGTREDTQYF.

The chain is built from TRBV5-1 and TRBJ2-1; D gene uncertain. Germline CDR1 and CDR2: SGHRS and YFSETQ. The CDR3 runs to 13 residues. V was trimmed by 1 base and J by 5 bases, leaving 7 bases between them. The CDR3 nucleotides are TGCGCCAGCAGCTTGAACCCAAACAATGAGCAGTTCTTC. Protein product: CASSLNPNNEQFF.

CDR3 residues: CASSWTGTNYGYTF. CDR3 DNA: TGCGCCAGCAGCTGGACAGGGACCAACTATGGCTACACCTTC. V gene TRBV5-1 combines with J gene TRBJ1-2; 8 bases match TRBD1. The germline gives CDR1 SGHRS, CDR2 YFSETQ. V lost 3 bases and J lost 2; bases outside the gene matches: 3. The CDR3 consists of 14 residues.

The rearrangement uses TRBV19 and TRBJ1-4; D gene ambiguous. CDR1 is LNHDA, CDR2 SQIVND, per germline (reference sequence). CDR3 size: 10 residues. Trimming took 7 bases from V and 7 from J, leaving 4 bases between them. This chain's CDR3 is CASIPEKLFF. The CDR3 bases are TGTGCCAGTATACCTGAAAAACTGTTTTTT.

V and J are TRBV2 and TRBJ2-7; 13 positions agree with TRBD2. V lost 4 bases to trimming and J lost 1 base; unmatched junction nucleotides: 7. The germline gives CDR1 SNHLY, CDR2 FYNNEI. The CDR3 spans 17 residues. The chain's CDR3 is CASSGLAGGIISYEQYF. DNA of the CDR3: TGTGCCAGCAGTGGACTAGCGGGAGGAATAATTTCCTACGAGCAGTACTTC. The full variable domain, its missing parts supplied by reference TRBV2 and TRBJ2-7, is EPEVTQTPSHQVTQMGQEVILRCVPISNHLYFYWYRQILGQKVEFLVSFYNNEISEKSEIFDDQFSVERPDGSNFTLKIRSTKLEDSAMYFCASSGLAGGIISYEQYFGPGTRLTVT.

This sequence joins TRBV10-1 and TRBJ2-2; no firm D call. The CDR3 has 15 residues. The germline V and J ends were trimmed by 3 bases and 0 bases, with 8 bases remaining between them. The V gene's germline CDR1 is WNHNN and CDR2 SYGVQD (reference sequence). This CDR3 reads CASSERRTNTGELFF. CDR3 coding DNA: TGCGCCAGCAGTGAAAGGCGAACGAACACCGGGGAGCTGTTTTTT.

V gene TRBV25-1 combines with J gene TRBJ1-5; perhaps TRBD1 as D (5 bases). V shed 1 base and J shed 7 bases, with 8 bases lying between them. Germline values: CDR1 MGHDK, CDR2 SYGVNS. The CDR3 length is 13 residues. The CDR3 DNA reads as TGTGCCAGCAGTGAATCGGGGGACCAGCCCCAGCATTTT. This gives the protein CASSESGDQPQHF.